This paragraph reports one T cell receptor (beta chain). The sample comes from a study of technical replicates of blood from several donors. The CDR3 has 14 amino acids. V was pared by 0 bases and J by 4 bases, with 4 bases of the junction left unmatched. Germline V gives CDR1 SGDLS, CDR2 YYNGEE. The repertoire was sequenced with immunoSEQ multiplex PCR; TCRdb's copy has only in-frame clones and lacks some. The data show 85,000 to 100,000 clones, roughly 92% seen once. The receptor was derived from a human donor in good health. The chain uses TRBV9 and TRBJ2-7; 7 bases match TRBD1. Sequencing input: T cells isolated from PBMCs. Here the CDR3 DNA reads TGTGCCAGCAGCGTAGGGGACAGACTATACGAGCAGTACTTC. Translating gives CASSVGDRLYEQYF.